Below are 31 T cell receptor beta chains sequenced from a single sample in a study of blood T cells in healthy people across ages. A sample-barcoded 5' primer and a J-beta primer mix were used in a second PCR of roughly 6 to 11 cycles. A single record per CDR3 protein comes from TCRdb applying MiXCR to the 5' RACE reads. The table includes more than 1.4 million distinct CDR3 sequences, around two fifths detected once. The sample taken for sequencing was blood. These receptors all stem from a young woman in good health.

V and J are TRBV28 and TRBJ2-1; D is possibly TRBD2 (6 bases). The germline V and J ends were trimmed by 8 bases and 0 bases, with 14 bases remaining between them. The CDR3 extends over 15 amino acids. CDR1 is MDHEN, CDR2 SYDVKM, per germline. The CDR3 coding sequence is TGTGCCAGCCCTACTCGGGGGTCCTCCTACAATGAGCAGTTCTTC. Translation: CASPTRGSSYNEQFF.

The V call is TRBV7-6, the J call TRBJ2-4; TRBD1 agrees at 11 bases. CDR1 SGHVS and CDR2 FNYEAQ come from the germline V gene. This CDR3 is 16 amino acids long. The junction had 7 bases not matched to a gene; V was cut back by 3 bases and J by 6 bases. The CDR3 here is CASSLDRGPSGNIQYF. CDR3 DNA sequence: TGTGCCAGCAGCTTGGACAGGGGGCCCTCGGGAAACATTCAGTACTTC.

Only a few counts were recorded for this clonotype. The rearrangement joins TRBV7-2 to TRBJ2-7; D call uncertain. This CDR3 contains 14 residues. Germline V CDR1 and CDR2: SGHTA, FQGNSA. With 5 bases removed from V and 0 bases from J, the gap between germline ends came to 11 bases. CDR3 residues: CASSPAGFSYEQYF. DNA for the CDR3: TGTGCCAGCAGCCCAGCCGGTTTCTCCTACGAGCAGTACTTC.

The chain has TRBV18 and TRBJ2-1, with 11 bases aligning to TRBD2. The trim removed 2 bases at V and 8 bases at J, leaving 5 bases unmatched. In germline, CDR1 is KGHSH, CDR2 LQKENI. This CDR3 is 15 amino acids long. The DNA for the CDR3 is TGTGCCAGCTCACCAGGACTAGCGGGTCAAGATGAGCAGTTCTTC. Translating it yields CASSPGLAGQDEQFF.

The chain uses TRBV6-6 and TRBJ1-3, with D uncertain. CDR3 size: 17 residues. Between the trimmed V and J ends, which lost 0 bases and 4 bases, there was a span of 16 bases. CDR1 and CDR2 (germline): MNHNY, SVGAGI (reference sequence). CDR3 sequence (DNA): TGTGCCAGCAGTTACTCGTCGCCGGCGGTAAAGGGAAACACCATATATTTT. Translating gives CASSYSSPAVKGNTIYF.

The genes are TRBV7-9 and TRBJ1-3; 9 bases align to TRBD1. The CDR3 extends over 15 amino acids. Germline V CDR1 and CDR2: SEHNR, FQNEAQ (reference sequence). V gave up 5 bases and J gave up 0 bases; unmatched junction bases: 2. The CDR3 loop reads CASSGTGISGNTIYF. CDR3 coding DNA: TGTGCCAGCAGCGGGACAGGGATCTCTGGAAACACCATATATTTT. The full variable domain, in which reference TRBV7-9 and TRBJ1-3 provide the parts outside the CDR3, is DTGVSQNPRHKITKRGQNVTFRCDPISEHNRLYWYRQTLGQGPEFLTYFQNEAQLEKSRLLSDRFSAERPKGSFSTLEIQRTEQGDSAMYLCASSGTGISGNTIYFGEGSWLTVV.

This clonotype was counted only a few times. The V gene is TRBV7-2, the J gene TRBJ2-4; no firm D call. This CDR3 is 14 amino acids long. Per the germline V gene, CDR1 is SGHTA and CDR2 is FQGNSA. Trimming shortened V by 5 bases and J by 7 bases, and 15 bases separated the two germline ends. In DNA, the CDR3 is TGTGCCAGCAGCACCCCTCGTTTTCGGAACATTCAGTACTTC. This translates into CASSTPRFRNIQYF.

This clonotype was observed a few times. The genes are TRBV29-1 and TRBJ1-4; 9 bases are shared with TRBD1. The trim removed 7 bases at V and 7 bases at J, leaving 13 bases unmatched. CDR3 size: 15 residues. Germline CDR1 SQVTM, CDR2 ANQGSEA. The CDR3 reads CSANRGPAGSEKLFF. CDR3 nucleotides: TGCAGCGCCAACAGGGGGCCCGCAGGGTCTGAAAAACTGTTTTTT.

The chain couples TRBV2 to TRBJ2-3, with D hard to call. CDR3 length equals 14 residues. Germline loops: CDR1 SNHLY, CDR2 FYNNEI. V was clipped by 5 bases and J by 0 bases, with 9 bases between them. The CDR3 loop is CASSNGPSTDTQYF. In nucleotides, the CDR3 is TGTGCCAGCAGTAACGGTCCGAGCACAGATACGCAGTATTTT.

On this clonotype: This may arise from a read error, as a much more abundant clone is one base away. This chain connects TRBV4-2 to TRBJ2-1; no definite D call. The CDR3 length is 15 residues. Germline V gene data show CDR1 as LGHNA and CDR2 as YNFKEQ. Trimming left V 0 bases short and J 6 bases short, with 12 bases between. The CDR3 bases are TGTGCCAGCAGCCAAGATTCGTCCCCCCGCAATGAGCAGTTCTTC. Translated, it gives CASSQDSSPRNEQFF.

The chain is built from TRBV21-1 and TRBJ2-1; the table's TRBD2 call for D was not verified on the DNA. TRBV21-1 is a pseudogene locus. This CDR3 is 14 amino acids long. Written as DNA, the CDR3 is TGTGCCAGCAACCGGGACTCGACCTACAATGAGCAGTTCTTC. It specifies CASNRDSTYNEQFF.

This clonotype has a handful of counts. J is TRBJ2-3 and V is TRBV3-1, with 8 bases that match TRBD1. This CDR3 spans 16 amino acids. The ends lost 4 bases at V and 4 bases at J; junction bases unmatched: 10. Germline loops: CDR1 LGHDT, CDR2 YNNKEL (reference sequence). CDR3 coding DNA: TGTGCCAGCAGCCTCCCGGGCGCAGGGGGCCCAGATACGCAGTATTTT. The encoded protein is CASSLPGAGGPDTQYF.

There are a few counts of this clonotype. The V and J genes are TRBV2 and TRBJ2-3, with 9 bases that match TRBD2. The CDR3 spans 16 residues. CDR1 SNHLY and CDR2 FYNNEI come from the germline V gene. Trimming removed 3 bases from V and 2 bases from J; junction bases left unmatched: 6. This chain's CDR3 is CASSDLSGGFTDTQYF. The CDR3 DNA reads TGTGCCAGCAGTGATCTGAGCGGGGGGTTCACAGATACGCAGTATTTT.

The rearrangement joins TRBV20-1 to TRBJ1-1; 11 positions match TRBD1. Germline CDR1 DFQATT, CDR2 SNEGSKA (reference sequence). Trimming took 6 bases from V and 10 from J; bases not matched to a gene: 13. The CDR3 is made up of 14 amino acids. CDR3 nucleotides: TGCAGTGCGCAACTGCCGGGACAGGGGGGAAGAGCTTTCTTT. It specifies CSAQLPGQGGRAFF.

This clonotype was seen more than once but under ten times. The chain employs TRBV20-1 and TRBJ2-5; no clear D. Germline V gene data show CDR1 as DFQATT and CDR2 as SNEGSKA (reference sequence). The CDR3 runs to 14 residues. Trimming shortened V by 3 bases and J by 5 bases, and 16 bases separated the two germline ends. CDR3 DNA: TGCAGTGCTAGCAGGCCATTCAAGAGTGAGACCCAGTACTTC. It codes for CSASRPFKSETQYF.

This clonotype showed up just a few times. One junction end does not reproduce the germline sequence, and a read error may be involved. The J gene is TRBJ1-1, the V gene TRBV12-3 or TRBV12-4; D is ambiguous. CDR3 size: 12 residues. CDR3 DNA: TGTGCCAGCCTCCCTGCGCACACTGAGGCTTTCTTT. This encodes CASLPAHTEAFF.

The chain carries TRBV7-8 and TRBJ2-7; TRBD2 matches 9 bases. This CDR3 is built from 16 residues. Germline CDR1 SGHVS, CDR2 FQNEAQ. After removal of 4 bases from V and 4 bases from J, the junction contained 11 bases not matched to a gene. In nucleotides, the CDR3 is TGTGCCAGCAGCTACTATGGCGGGAGGGAAAGGTACGAGCAGTACTTC. Its translation: CASSYYGGRERYEQYF.

This clonotype was seen a handful of times. The rearrangement links TRBV29-1 to TRBJ1-2, with 8 bases that match TRBD1. Trimming cost V 0 bases and J 8 bases; bases outside gene matches: 8. CDR3 size: 14 residues. CDR1 and CDR2 from the germline V gene are SQVTM and ANQGSEA. The CDR3 loop is CSVEDQSGQEGYTF. In nucleotides, the CDR3 is TGCAGCGTTGAAGATCAATCGGGACAGGAAGGCTACACCTTC.

V and J are TRBV6-2 or TRBV6-3 and TRBJ1-2; D not certain. V lost 2 bases and J lost 3, with 7 bases in between. Germline CDR1 and CDR2: MNHEY and SVGEGT. The CDR3 loop spans 13 amino acids. CDR3 sequence (DNA): TGTGCCAGCAGTTACGTGGATGACTATGGCTACACCTTC. This translates into CASSYVDDYGYTF.

In this sample, this clonotype turned up a few times. V gene TRBV10-3 combines with J gene TRBJ2-7, with 10 bases lining up with TRBD2. The germline CDR1 and CDR2 sequences are ENHRY and SYGVKD. The CDR3 length is 14 residues. The junction had 2 bases not matched to a gene; V was cut back by 0 bases and J by 6 bases. This CDR3 reads CAISESVAGGEQYF. The CDR3 DNA reads TGTGCCATCAGTGAGTCGGTAGCGGGAGGCGAGCAGTACTTC.

This clonotype showed up just a few times. This chain connects TRBV14 to TRBJ1-1; D gene ambiguous. The CDR3 has 13 residues. The germline CDR1 and CDR2 sequences are SGHDN and FVKESK. Between the trimmed V and J ends, which lost 3 bases and 0 bases, there was a span of 5 bases. CDR3 in amino acids: CASSHRMNTEAFF. In DNA form, the CDR3 reads TGTGCCAGCAGCCACAGGATGAACACTGAAGCTTTCTTT.

A few counts support this clonotype. This chain connects TRBV2 to TRBJ2-7; the D call may be TRBD1 or TRBD2 (6 bases each). The CDR3 loop spans 14 amino acids. V was clipped by 8 bases and J by 3 bases, with 17 bases between them. The germline gives CDR1 SNHLY, CDR2 FYNNEI. As DNA, the CDR3 is TGTGCCAGCGGGCTAGGGGGGCTTGTCTACGAGCAGTACTTC. Its translation is CASGLGGLVYEQYF. The whole variable domain, remainder taken from reference TRBV2 and TRBJ2-7, is EPEVTQTPSHQVTQMGQEVILRCVPISNHLYFYWYRQILGQKVEFLVSFYNNEISEKSEIFDDQFSVERPDGSNFTLKIRSTKLEDSAMYFCASGLGGLVYEQYFGPGTRLTVT.

The CDR3 DNA reads as TGTGCCACCAGCAGAGAGGACAGGGACTACGAGCAGTACTTC. Translating gives CATSREDRDYEQYF. The rearrangement uses TRBV15 and TRBJ2-7; 8 bases are a match to TRBD1. V was clipped by 0 bases and J by 3 bases; unmatched bases: 1. The germline V gene encodes CDR1 LNHNV and CDR2 YYDKDF (reference sequence). The CDR3 runs 14 residues.

The CDR3 DNA sequence: TGTGCCAGCAGCCCGGGACTAGCGTTTACCGGGGAGCTGTTTTTT. Amino acids: CASSPGLAFTGELFF. The chain uses TRBV9 and TRBJ2-2, with 10 bases fitting TRBD2. V lost 4 bases and J lost 5; bases outside the gene matches: 5. This CDR3 is 15 amino acids long. Germline V CDR1 and CDR2: SGDLS, YYNGEE. Based on the CDR3 plus reference TRBV9 and TRBJ2-2, the full variable domain is DSGVTQTPKHLITATGQRVTLRCSPRSGDLSVYWYQQSLDQGLQFLIQYYNGEERAKGNILERFSAQQFPDLHSELNLSSLELGDSALYFCASSPGLAFTGELFFGEGSRLTVL.

This clonotype was seen repeatedly, ten times or more. The genes are TRBV4-2 and TRBJ2-7; tentative D call: TRBD1 (6 bases). The ends were cut back, 0 bases at V and 5 bases at J, with 20 bases in the middle. CDR3 size: 17 residues. The germline gives CDR1 LGHNA, CDR2 YNFKEQ. The CDR3 protein is CASSQDRVTTGNDEQYF. Here the CDR3 DNA reads TGTGCCAGCAGCCAAGATAGGGTTACCACAGGGAACGACGAGCAGTACTTC.

This clonotype came up a few times. The chain couples TRBV27 to TRBJ2-5; D may be TRBD1 (5 bases). This CDR3 spans 15 amino acids. V was trimmed by 1 base and J by 5 bases, leaving 14 bases between them. Germline CDR1 and CDR2: MNHEY and SMNVEV (reference sequence). CDR3 region: CASSLLGADGETQYF. The CDR3 nucleotides are TGTGCCAGCAGTTTATTAGGGGCTGATGGGGAGACCCAGTACTTC.

The chain carries TRBV7-9 and TRBJ2-4; no definite D call. The J call may be incorrect, as the DNA end agrees better with TRBJ2-7. Germline-derived CDR1 and CDR2 are SEHNR and FQNEAQ (reference sequence). The CDR3 has 14 amino acids. The CDR3 here is CASSLAASRDEQYF. CDR3 in DNA: TGTGCCAGCAGCTTAGCGGCTAGTCGGGACGAGCAGTACTTC.

A remark on this clonotype: At one end the junction does not follow the germline gene, possibly because of a read error. The chain combines TRBV3-1 with TRBJ1-2; TRBD1 aligns across 12 bases. The CDR3 is 15 residues long. CDR1 and CDR2 from the germline V gene are LGHDT and YNNKEL (reference sequence). CDR3 nucleotides: TGTGCCAGCAGCCTCGGGACAGGGGGCAACTATGGCTACGCCTTC. Translated, it gives CASSLGTGGNYGYAF.

This chain connects TRBV20-1 to TRBJ2-5; 7 nucleotides match TRBD1. This CDR3 has 12 amino acids. CDR1 and CDR2 from the germline V gene are DFQATT and SNEGSKA (reference sequence). The junction had 3 bases not matched to a gene; V was cut back by 3 bases and J by 5 bases. CDR3 protein: CSASGTVETQYF. CDR3 nucleotide sequence: TGCAGTGCTAGCGGGACAGTGGAGACCCAGTACTTC.

This rearrangement joins TRBV30 to TRBJ2-7; TRBD2 matches 14 bases. V trimming: 2 bases; J trimming: 6 bases; junction bases outside the gene matches: 6. Germline CDR1 is GTSNPN and CDR2 is SVGIG (reference sequence). The CDR3 consists of 15 residues. The CDR3 DNA reads as TGTGCCTGGAGTAGGGGACTAGCGGGAGACTCCGAGCAGTACTTC. It specifies CAWSRGLAGDSEQYF.

The gene calls are TRBV11-2 and TRBJ2-2, with 10 bases identical to TRBD2. V lost 2 bases to trimming and J lost 7 bases; unmatched junction nucleotides: 4. Germline V gives CDR1 SGHAT, CDR2 FQNNGV. CDR3 length: 15 residues. CDR3 DNA: TGTGCCAGCAGCTTACTAGCGGGAGTATACGGGGAGCTGTTTTTT. Translation gives CASSLLAGVYGELFF.